Below are 27 T cell receptor beta chains sequenced from a single sample in a study of T cells after yellow fever vaccination. TCRdb re-derived calls from the 5' RACE reads in MiXCR, one entry per CDR3 protein. This table has hundreds of thousands of distinct CDR3 sequences, 5.2% appearing once. Sample: CD4+ T cells sorted from PBMCs, taken on the day of the yellow fever booster vaccination. These receptors originate from a young man who received the YFV17D yellow fever vaccine.

This clonotype was observed at least ten times. J is TRBJ1-1 and V is TRBV12-3 or TRBV12-4; D is unresolved. Trimming pared 6 bases from V and 3 bases from J, leaving 8 bases between. The CDR3 consists of 12 residues. The CDR3 reads CASRGSHTEAFF. CDR3 nucleotides: TGTGCCAGCAGGGGCTCACACACTGAAGCTTTCTTT.

This clonotype has at least ten counts. The chain is built from TRBV7-2 and TRBJ1-1; D is perhaps TRBD1 (6 bases). Germline CDR1 reads SGHTA; CDR2 reads FQGNSA. This CDR3 contains 14 residues. Trimming pared 3 bases from V and 1 base from J, leaving 9 bases between. The DNA for the CDR3 is TGTGCCAGCAGCTTGGGGGCTGCGAACACTGAAGCTTTCTTT. Its protein product is CASSLGAANTEAFF.

This clonotype has just a few counts. V usage is TRBV4-2 and J usage is TRBJ1-6, with D maybe TRBD1 (5 bases). With 0 bases removed from V and 1 base from J, the gap between germline ends came to 13 bases. The V gene's germline CDR1 is LGHNA and CDR2 YNFKEQ. The CDR3 runs 18 residues. The CDR3 DNA reads as TGTGCCAGCAGCCAAGATCGGGGCAGTGGGTCCTATAATTCACCCCTCCACTTT. As protein: CASSQDRGSGSYNSPLHF.

The sample holds many counts of this clonotype. V is TRBV19 and J is TRBJ2-1; 11 nucleotides match TRBD2. The CDR3 totals 19 residues. The trim removed 5 bases at V and 2 bases at J, leaving 14 bases unmatched. The germline V gene encodes CDR1 LNHDA and CDR2 SQIVND (reference sequence). The CDR3: CASSLLLAGGSPTYNEQFF. CDR3 nucleotide sequence: TGTGCCAGTAGTCTACTGCTAGCGGGGGGTTCTCCAACCTACAATGAGCAGTTCTTC.

In its sample, this clonotype was seen a few times. The rearrangement uses TRBV3-1 and TRBJ1-2; no definite D call. Trimming took off 8 bases at V and 4 bases at J, with 11 bases between the two ends. This CDR3 is built from 12 residues. Germline V gene lookup returns CDR1 LGHDT and CDR2 YNNKEL (reference sequence). The CDR3 coding sequence is TGTGCCAGCCAAGACCAGCTCTATGGCTACACCTTC. It specifies CASQDQLYGYTF.

This clonotype came up many times. This chain uses TRBV12-3 or TRBV12-4 with TRBJ1-2; D is possibly TRBD1 (5 bases). The V gene lost 4 bases and the J gene lost 8 bases, with 20 bases spanning the gap. The CDR3 sequence is 15 residues long. CDR3 residues: CASSWGGELSGGYTF. CDR3 DNA: TGTGCCAGCAGTTGGGGCGGCGAGTTGAGTGGGGGCTACACCTTC.

In its sample, this clonotype was seen many times. The chain recombines TRBV19 with TRBJ2-4; D tentatively fits TRBD1 or TRBD2 (6 bases each). V lost 8 bases, J lost 9 bases, and 14 bases lay in between. The germline V gene has CDR1 LNHDA and CDR2 SQIVND (reference sequence). The CDR3 spans 12 residues. The CDR3 DNA reads TGTGCCAGTGGAGGGGGGCTGGGCATTCAGTACTTC. It codes for CASGGGLGIQYF.

V gene TRBV9 combines with J gene TRBJ1-6, with D unclear. CDR1 and CDR2 from the germline V gene are SGDLS and YYNGEE. The V and J ends lost 2 bases and 3 bases respectively, with 9 bases between them. The CDR3 spans 15 residues. This chain's CDR3 is CASSVLDNYNSPLHF. The CDR3 DNA sequence: TGTGCCAGCAGCGTGCTCGATAACTATAATTCACCCCTCCACTTT.

CDR3: CASSYRGRTNEKLFF. For the CDR3, the DNA is TGTGCCAGCAGCTACCGGGGGCGAACTAATGAAAAACTGTTTTTT. This chain connects TRBV7-2 to TRBJ1-4; possible D gene TRBD1, 6 bases. The CDR3 loop spans 15 amino acids. Germline lookup yields CDR1 SGHTA and CDR2 FQGNSA. V was cut by 4 bases and J by 1 base, with 10 bases left in between.

This clonotype was counted a few times. DNA of the CDR3: TGTGCCAGCAGTCGCGACAGGGGAGAGGGTGAAGCTTTCTTT. Translating it yields CASSRDRGEGEAFF. The V and J genes are TRBV6-5 and TRBJ1-1; 8 bases are a match to TRBD1. The CDR3 runs 14 residues. Per the germline V gene, CDR1 is MNHEY and CDR2 is SVGAGI. Trimming removed 5 bases from V and 7 bases from J; junction bases left unmatched: 9.

The genes are TRBV7-2 and TRBJ2-3; TRBD1 aligns across 10 bases. The CDR3 runs 16 residues. Trimming removed 8 bases from V and 4 bases from J; junction bases left unmatched: 12. Looked up from germline, CDR1 is SGHTA and CDR2 is FQGNSA. CDR3 nucleotides: TGTGCCAGCCGACCGGGACAGGGGCGCGGGGCAGATACGCAGTATTTT. Translation gives CASRPGQGRGADTQYF. The full variable domain, in which reference TRBV7-2 and TRBJ2-3 provide the parts outside the CDR3, is GAGVSQSPSNKVTEKGKDVELRCDPISGHTALYWYRQSLGQGLEFLIYFQGNSAPDKSGLPSDRFSAERTGGSVSTLTIQRTQQEDSAVYLCASRPGQGRGADTQYFGPGTRLTVL.

Many counts were recorded for this clonotype. The V gene is TRBV29-1, the J gene TRBJ1-1; D gene unclear. V shed 2 bases and J shed 6 bases, with 10 bases lying between them. Germline lookup yields CDR1 SQVTM and CDR2 ANQGSEA. The CDR3 is made up of 12 amino acids. The CDR3, as DNA: TGCAGCGTTGAACCCGGCGGGGCTGAAGCTTTCTTT. It yields the protein CSVEPGGAEAFF.

This clonotype has ten or more counts. The CDR3 is CASSRGDMVDTQYF. CDR3 nucleotides: TGTGCCAGCAGTCGAGGGGACATGGTAGATACGCAGTATTTT. The V call is TRBV28, the J call TRBJ2-3; possible D gene TRBD1, 6 bases. V dropped 5 bases and J dropped 5 bases, with 14 bases sitting between them. The CDR3 extends over 14 amino acids. From germline, CDR1 is MDHEN and CDR2 SYDVKM.

The rearrangement links TRBV12-3 or TRBV12-4 to TRBJ1-3; D is unresolved. V shed 1 base and J shed 0 bases, with 7 bases lying between them. The CDR3 spans 15 residues. CDR3 sequence reads: CASSLDTNSGNTIYF. CDR3 nucleotide sequence: TGTGCCAGCAGTTTAGACACGAACTCTGGAAACACCATATATTTT.

CDR3 region: CASSFRTGMPQHF. Written as DNA, the CDR3 is TGTGCCAGCAGTTTCAGGACAGGGATGCCCCAGCATTTT. The rearrangement links TRBV28 to TRBJ1-5, with TRBD1 matching over 8 bases. J lost 9 bases, V lost 3 bases, and 4 bases had no gene match. CDR1 is MDHEN, CDR2 SYDVKM, per germline. The CDR3 extends over 13 amino acids.

In its sample, this clonotype was seen many times. This chain uses TRBV9 with TRBJ1-6, with a weak D call TRBD1 (6 bases). V shed 4 bases and J shed 7 bases, with 15 bases lying between them. The CDR3 is 15 residues long. Germline V lookup: CDR1 SGDLS, CDR2 YYNGEE. In DNA, the CDR3 is TGTGCCAGCAGCCCTGGAGGGGGGGAGAATTCACCCCTCCACTTT. Translated: CASSPGGGENSPLHF.

At least ten counts were recorded for this clonotype. This rearrangement joins TRBV7-2 to TRBJ2-1; 7 nucleotides line up with TRBD2. The CDR3 totals 15 residues. The germline gives CDR1 SGHTA, CDR2 FQGNSA. The junction had 13 bases not matched to a gene; V was cut back by 4 bases and J by 10 bases. CDR3 sequence: CASSSGLTATGEQFF. The CDR3 DNA is TGTGCCAGCAGCTCGGGACTAACTGCTACGGGGGAGCAGTTCTTC.

This clonotype was seen ten or more times. This rearrangement joins TRBV12-3 or TRBV12-4 to TRBJ2-7; TRBD2 aligns across 10 bases. CDR3 length: 15 amino acids. After removal of 1 base from V and 2 bases from J, the junction contained 2 bases not matched to a gene. CDR3 amino acids: CASSLGLAGAYEQYF. CDR3 coding DNA: TGTGCCAGCAGTTTAGGGCTAGCGGGGGCCTACGAGCAGTACTTC.

The chain has TRBV5-4 and TRBJ2-7; TRBD1 matches at 7 bases. Trimming cost V 4 bases and J 6 bases; bases outside gene matches: 10. The V gene's germline CDR1 is SGHNT and CDR2 YYREEE (reference sequence). This CDR3 is 14 amino acids long. The CDR3 DNA is TGTGCCAGCAGCCTACAGGGGCCCTCCGGCGAGCAGTACTTC. This encodes CASSLQGPSGEQYF.

In its sample, this clonotype was seen a few times. This chain uses TRBV18 with TRBJ1-1; no clear D. The CDR3 contains 14 residues. Germline CDR1 KGHSH, CDR2 LQKENI. V lost 5 bases, J lost 1 base, and 11 bases lay in between. CDR3 loop: CASSAVGGNTEAFF. CDR3 DNA: TGTGCCAGCTCAGCCGTAGGAGGGAACACTGAAGCTTTCTTT. The full variable domain, its missing parts supplied by reference TRBV18 and TRBJ1-1, is NAGVMQNPRHLVRRRGQEARLRCSPMKGHSHVYWYRQLPEEGLKFMVYLQKENIIDESGMPKERFSAEFPKEGPSILRIQQVVRGDSAAYFCASSAVGGNTEAFFGQGTRLTVV.

The gene calls are TRBV19 and TRBJ2-3, with D possibly being TRBD2 (6 bases). This CDR3 region has 16 residues. V was clipped by 9 bases and J by 3 bases, with 22 bases between them. The germline CDR1 and CDR2 sequences are LNHDA and SQIVND (reference sequence). CDR3 DNA sequence: TGTGCCAGCTCTAGCGTGGGGCGCCACCGTACAGATACGCAGTATTTT. It yields the protein CASSSVGRHRTDTQYF. Combining the CDR3 with reference TRBV19 and TRBJ2-3 gives the whole variable domain DGGITQSPKYLFRKEGQNVTLSCEQNLNHDAMYWYRQDPGQGLRLIYYSQIVNDFQKGDIAEGYSVSREKKESFPLTVTSAQKNPTAFYLCASSSVGRHRTDTQYFGPGTRLTVL.

Only a few counts were recorded for this clonotype. The chain recombines TRBV28 with TRBJ2-7; 11 nucleotides agree with TRBD1. Germline trimming cut 3 bases from V and 3 bases from J; bases unmatched to any gene: 4. Germline assignment: CDR1 MDHEN and CDR2 SYDVKM. The CDR3 runs to 15 residues. CDR3 in amino acids: CASSFGGTGGYEQYV. The CDR3 DNA is TGTGCCAGCAGTTTCGGTGGGACAGGGGGCTACGAGCAGTACGTC.

The rearrangement joins TRBV4-1 to TRBJ1-5; perhaps TRBD1 as D (5 bases). With 1 base removed from V and 7 bases from J, the gap between germline ends came to 8 bases. Germline V lookup: CDR1 MGHRA, CDR2 YSYEKL. This CDR3 is 13 amino acids long. The CDR3 sequence: CASSQVGDQPQHF. The CDR3 DNA reads TGCGCCAGCAGCCAAGTCGGGGACCAGCCCCAGCATTTT.

This clonotype came up a few times. This chain joins TRBV4-2 and TRBJ1-2; D gene ambiguous. Trimming stripped 5 bases from V and 3 bases from J, with 10 bases between. The germline CDR1 and CDR2 sequences are LGHNA and YNFKEQ. The CDR3 runs to 13 residues. The CDR3 protein is CASSEPGDYGYTF. CDR3 coding DNA: TGTGCCAGCAGCGAACCGGGCGACTATGGCTACACCTTC.

This clonotype has a count of ten or more. The rearrangement joins TRBV7-2 to TRBJ2-7; the D gene is possibly TRBD2 (6 bases). This CDR3 has 16 amino acids. The germline V gene encodes CDR1 SGHTA and CDR2 FQGNSA. Between the trimmed V and J ends, which lost 5 bases and 4 bases, there was a span of 21 bases. CDR3 DNA: TGTGCCAGCAGCCCCCGTCAGGAGGGGAGTCGGTACGAGCAGTACTTC. This sequence encodes CASSPRQEGSRYEQYF.

In its sample, this clonotype was seen a few times. CDR3: CASRDNNSPLHF. In nucleotides, the CDR3 is TGTGCCAGCAGGGATAATAATTCACCCCTCCACTTT. This chain uses TRBV6-5 with TRBJ1-6; D not certain. This CDR3 region has 12 residues. V was trimmed by 6 bases and J by 5 bases, leaving 5 bases between them. Germline CDR1 reads MNHEY; CDR2 reads SVGAGI.

The V call is TRBV4-1, the J call TRBJ2-3; D call uncertain. The CDR3 covers 13 residues. Germline loops: CDR1 MGHRA, CDR2 YSYEKL. V lost 4 bases to trimming and J lost 6 bases, with 11 bases between them. CDR3 in amino acids: CASSLLTGDTQYF. The CDR3 DNA follows: TGCGCCAGCAGCCTTCTAACTGGGGATACGCAGTATTTT.